Each of the 16 T cell receptor beta chains below was sequenced from the same sample in a study of shared clonotypes between healthy human individuals. Libraries were prepared by immunoSEQ multiplex PCR; TCRdb keeps only in-frame clonotypes and omits some of them. This sample has just over 2,000,000 clones, with around 95% found just once. The sequenced sample was naive CD4+ T cells sorted from blood. Described subset: CD45RA+ positively selected. All receptors derive from a man aged 18-30 years in good health.

A remark on this clone: The sample contains more than one DNA sequence encoding this CDR3. The rearrangement joins TRBV6-5 to TRBJ2-2; 7 bases fit TRBD1. Looked up from germline, CDR1 is MNHEY and CDR2 is SVGAGI. V lost 6 bases to trimming and J lost 2 bases; unmatched junction nucleotides: 3. This CDR3 is built from 14 residues. CDR3 nucleotide sequence: TGTGCCAGCAGGGGACAGCTTAACACCGGGGAGCTGTTTTTT. As protein: CASRGQLNTGELFF.

The rearrangement joins TRBV6-5 to TRBJ2-7; TRBD2 matches 7 bases. CDR3 length: 13 residues. After removal of 6 bases from V and 4 bases from J, the junction contained 6 bases not matched to a gene. From germline, CDR1 is MNHEY and CDR2 SVGAGI. CDR3 residues: CASSSGTTYEQYF. In nucleotides, the CDR3 is TGTGCCAGCAGCTCCGGGACTACATACGAGCAGTACTTC.

As to this clone: Within the sample, other DNA sequences also encode this same CDR3. The chain couples TRBV7-9 to TRBJ2-5; a possible D gene is TRBD1 (6 bases). The CDR3 spans 14 residues. The V and J ends lost 5 bases and 1 base respectively, with 11 bases between them. Germline V lookup: CDR1 SEHNR, CDR2 FQNEAQ (reference sequence). CDR3 nucleotides: TGTGCCAGCAGCCTGCAGGGGCTCCAAGAGACCCAGTACTTC. This translates into CASSLQGLQETQYF.

The rearrangement uses TRBV6-6 and TRBJ2-2, with 7 bases lining up with TRBD2. The V gene end was trimmed by 5 bases and the J gene end by 0 bases; junction bases not matched to a gene: 3. Germline V gives CDR1 MNHNY, CDR2 SVGAGI (reference sequence). This CDR3 region has 15 residues. The CDR3 sequence is CASSHREANTGELFF. In DNA, the CDR3 is TGTGCCAGCAGTCACCGGGAGGCGAACACCGGGGAGCTGTTTTTT.

V usage is TRBV5-4 and J usage is TRBJ2-7; D not resolved. CDR3 length equals 15 residues. Trimming took 0 bases from V and 4 from J, leaving 14 bases between them. CDR1 SGHNT and CDR2 YYREEE come from the germline V gene (reference sequence). The CDR3 sequence is CASSLDPSGPYEQYF. The DNA for the CDR3 is TGTGCCAGCAGCTTGGACCCCTCAGGACCTTACGAGCAGTACTTC.

V gene TRBV6-5 combines with J gene TRBJ1-2; maybe TRBD1 (5 bases). The CDR3 has 13 amino acids. The V end was cut by 2 bases, the J end by 8 bases, with 12 bases between. Germline-derived CDR1 and CDR2 are MNHEY and SVGAGI. Written as DNA, the CDR3 is TGTGCCAGCAGTTACACCCGGGACCACGGCTACACCTTC. Amino acids: CASSYTRDHGYTF.

A word on this clone: This same CDR3 is encoded by further DNA sequences in the sample. This chain links TRBV6-6 with TRBJ2-3; D might be TRBD2 (5 bases). This CDR3 comprises 12 residues. Germline CDR1 MNHNY, CDR2 SVGAGI (reference sequence). The ends were cut back, 2 bases at V and 6 bases at J, with 6 bases in the middle. CDR3: CASSYLADTQYF. CDR3 sequence (DNA): TGTGCCAGCAGTTACCTAGCTGATACGCAGTATTTT.

The rearrangement joins TRBV28 to TRBJ1-3, with D unclear. V was pared by 5 bases and J by 2 bases, with 13 bases between. CDR1 and CDR2 from the germline V gene are MDHEN and SYDVKM. The CDR3 totals 15 residues. The CDR3 DNA reads as TGTGCCAGCAGTCCCCCCGGGGTAGCTGGAAACACCATATATTTT. Encoded protein: CASSPPGVAGNTIYF. Together with reference TRBV28 and TRBJ1-3, the CDR3 gives the full variable domain: DVKVTQSSRYLVKRTGEKVFLECVQDMDHENMFWYRQDPGLGLRLIYFSYDVKMKEKGDIPEGYSVSREKKERFSLILESASTNQTSMYLCASSPPGVAGNTIYFGEGSWLTVV.

This sequence joins TRBV14 and TRBJ1-6, with D possibly matching TRBD1 (6 bases). This CDR3 region has 19 residues. In germline, CDR1 is SGHDN, CDR2 FVKESK. Trimming stripped 0 bases from V and 0 bases from J, with 15 bases between. In DNA, the CDR3 is TGTGCCAGCAGCCAAGAATCGAGGGGGGGGCTCTCCTATAATTCACCCCTCCACTTT. Translation gives CASSQESRGGLSYNSPLHF.

With respect to this clone: This sample also contains other DNA sequences that code for the same CDR3. The chain is built from TRBV5-1 and TRBJ2-7, with a weak D call TRBD1 (6 bases). In germline, CDR1 is SGHRS, CDR2 YFSETQ. The CDR3 sequence is 14 residues long. V was pared by 0 bases and J by 2 bases, with 9 bases between. In DNA, the CDR3 is TGCGCCAGCAGCTTGGGTGACAGGCCCTACGAGCAGTACTTC. Translation gives CASSLGDRPYEQYF.

The DNA of the CDR3 is TGCGCCAGCAGTTCATCGGCTGGTAACAATGAGCAGTTCTTC. It yields the protein CASSSSAGNNEQFF. The chain links TRBV5-1 to TRBJ2-1, with D unresolved. The CDR3 runs 14 residues. V was pared by 5 bases and J by 5 bases, with 14 bases between. CDR1 and CDR2 from the germline V gene are SGHRS and YFSETQ. Full variable domain (outside the CDR3, taken from reference TRBV5-1 and TRBJ2-1): KAGVTQTPRYLIKTRGQQVTLSCSPISGHRSVSWYQQTPGQGLQFLFEYFSETQRNKGNFPGRFSGRQFSNSRSEMNVSTLELGDSALYLCASSSSAGNNEQFFGPGTRLTVL.

The V gene is TRBV5-1, the J gene TRBJ2-7; 8 bases align to TRBD1. V shed 2 bases, J shed 0 bases, and the junction held 13 bases outside the gene matches. CDR3 length: 18 amino acids. The germline V gene has CDR1 SGHRS and CDR2 YFSETQ. This CDR3 is CASSFYPSQGGISYEQYF. For the CDR3, the DNA is TGCGCCAGCAGCTTCTATCCCTCACAGGGGGGAATCTCCTACGAGCAGTACTTC.

To note about this clone: This sample also contains other DNA sequences that code for the same CDR3. The chain couples TRBV6-5 to TRBJ1-4; TRBD1 is a possible D gene (5 bases). The V end lost 2 bases, the J end lost 5 bases, and 9 bases lay between the germline ends. Germline CDR1 is MNHEY and CDR2 is SVGAGI. The CDR3 contains 14 residues. CDR3 amino acids: CASSYGGSNEKLFF. In nucleotides, the CDR3 is TGTGCCAGCAGTTACGGGGGGAGCAATGAAAAACTGTTTTTT.

This clone was counted once. The rearrangement links TRBV5-1 to TRBJ2-1; 9 bases map to TRBD1. The V segment lost 4 bases and the J segment 4 bases; nucleotides outside the gene matches: 3. This CDR3 is built from 14 residues. Germline CDR1 and CDR2: SGHRS and YFSETQ. CDR3 sequence (DNA): TGCGCCAGCAGCGGACAGGGGATTTACAATGAGCAGTTCTTC. Its translation: CASSGQGIYNEQFF.

The CDR3 coding sequence is TGTGCCAGCAGCGAAGGGGGATTTCAAGAGACCCAGTACTTC. Its translation is CASSEGGFQETQYF. The V gene is TRBV6-6, the J gene TRBJ2-5, with a weak D call TRBD1 (6 bases). Trimming left V 6 bases short and J 2 bases short, with 13 bases between. The CDR3 has 14 amino acids. Germline-derived CDR1 and CDR2 are MNHNY and SVGAGI (reference sequence).

The chain combines TRBV28 with TRBJ2-7; 8 bases line up with TRBD2. Germline CDR1 and CDR2: MDHEN and SYDVKM. J was trimmed by 0 bases and V by 3 bases; bases with no gene match: 4. CDR3 length: 15 residues. CDR3 in DNA: TGTGCCAGCAGTTTGAAAAGCGGGAGCTCCTACGAGCAGTACTTC. As protein: CASSLKSGSSYEQYF.